Presented here are 30 T cell receptor beta chains from one specimen sequenced in a study of beta chain features in type 1 diabetes. The entirety of the isolated RNA underwent reverse transcription, so expressed TCRB transcripts were sequenced. Profiling relied on immunoSEQ multiplex PCR, and the TCRdb table lists in-frame clones only, not all of them. The data contain some 330,000 clones, 9.5% to 11% of them seen just once; the ten biggest clones take up around 0.015%. The source material was naive CD4+ T cells from blood. These receptors came from a woman aged 30 to 39 in good health.

This clone came up a few times. The V gene is TRBV5-5, the J gene TRBJ2-7; tentatively, D is TRBD1 (6 bases). V gave up 0 bases and J gave up 2 bases, with 15 bases separating them. CDR1 and CDR2 from the germline V gene are SGHKS and YYEKEE (reference sequence). The CDR3 consists of 16 residues. The CDR3 region has the DNA TGTGCCAGCAGCTTGGCCAGGGGCCTAGCACCCTACGAGCAGTACTTC. This encodes CASSLARGLAPYEQYF.

The chain employs TRBV7-9 and TRBJ1-2, with 8 bases that match TRBD1. V was pared by 6 bases and J by 12 bases, with 9 bases of the junction left unmatched. From germline, CDR1 is SEHNR and CDR2 FQNEAQ (reference sequence). The CDR3 contains 12 residues. For the CDR3, the DNA is TGTGCCAGCAGTCGACAGGGGCAGGGCCACACCTTC. Encoded protein: CASSRQGQGHTF.

This clone showed up just a few times. This chain links TRBV7-2 with TRBJ2-1; the match to TRBD2 covers 7 bases. Germline lookup yields CDR1 SGHTA and CDR2 FQGNSA. Trimming at V came to 2 bases and at J to 0 bases, leaving 4 bases not matched to a gene. The CDR3 length is 16 residues. The CDR3 spells CASSLFGGSSYNEQFF. The CDR3 DNA reads TGTGCCAGCAGCTTATTCGGCGGGAGCTCCTACAATGAGCAGTTCTTC. Looking up the rest from reference TRBV7-2 and TRBJ2-1 gives the full variable domain: GAGVSQSPSNKVTEKGKDVELRCDPISGHTALYWYRQSLGQGLEFLIYFQGNSAPDKSGLPSDRFSAERTGGSVSTLTIQRTQQEDSAVYLCASSLFGGSSYNEQFFGPGTRLTVL.

This clone was observed a handful of times. The same CDR3 arises from other DNA sequences in this sample as well. The rearrangement joins TRBV7-2 to TRBJ1-5; TRBD1 might be the D (5 bases). Germline CDR1 and CDR2: SGHTA and FQGNSA. The CDR3 is 14 amino acids. The V end was cut by 1 base, the J end by 3 bases, with 7 bases between. The CDR3 loop is CASSLGQSNQPQHF. Written as DNA, the CDR3 is TGTGCCAGCAGCTTAGGACAGTCCAATCAGCCCCAGCATTTT. Full variable domain (missing parts from reference TRBV7-2 and TRBJ1-5): GAGVSQSPSNKVTEKGKDVELRCDPISGHTALYWYRQSLGQGLEFLIYFQGNSAPDKSGLPSDRFSAERTGGSVSTLTIQRTQQEDSAVYLCASSLGQSNQPQHFGDGTRLSIL.

This clone was detected a few times. V gene TRBV7-9 combines with J gene TRBJ2-5, with D hard to call. V lost 6 bases, J lost 2 bases, and 13 bases lay in between. Per the germline V gene, CDR1 is SEHNR and CDR2 is FQNEAQ (reference sequence). The CDR3 has 14 residues. The CDR3 loop is CASSWRGRQETQYF. The CDR3 region has the DNA TGTGCCAGCAGTTGGAGAGGCAGACAAGAGACCCAGTACTTC.

There are a few counts of this clone. V and J are TRBV7-9 and TRBJ2-7, with 7 positions matching TRBD2. This CDR3 spans 14 amino acids. Germline lookup yields CDR1 SEHNR and CDR2 FQNEAQ (reference sequence). Trimming removed 4 bases from V and 5 bases from J; junction bases left unmatched: 8. The CDR3 loop reads CASSSSGILDEQYF. The CDR3 nucleotides read TGTGCCAGCAGCTCCAGCGGGATCTTGGACGAGCAGTACTTC.

The rearrangement uses TRBV9 and TRBJ2-1; a possible D gene is TRBD1 (6 bases). V shed 0 bases and J shed 4 bases, with 11 bases lying between them. The CDR3 is 15 amino acids. The germline V gene encodes CDR1 SGDLS and CDR2 YYNGEE. CDR3 DNA sequence: TGTGCCAGCAGCGTAGTCGGGACATCTTACAATGAGCAGTTCTTC. Its protein product is CASSVVGTSYNEQFF.

This clone has a handful of counts. The J gene is TRBJ2-7, the V gene TRBV28, with 9 bases aligning to TRBD2. The germline V gene encodes CDR1 MDHEN and CDR2 SYDVKM. J gave up 6 bases and V 3 bases, and 3 bases lay outside the gene matches. This CDR3 contains 13 residues. The CDR3 spells CASSLVLAGEQYF. The CDR3 coding sequence is TGTGCCAGCAGTTTGGTACTAGCGGGCGAGCAGTACTTC.

As concerns this clone: Other DNA sequences of this sample code for an identical CDR3. V is TRBV7-9 and J is TRBJ2-1; 7 nucleotides align to TRBD2. The CDR3 contains 15 residues. Trimming at V came to 6 bases and at J to 0 bases, leaving 5 bases not matched to a gene. Germline CDR1 is SEHNR and CDR2 is FQNEAQ (reference sequence). The DNA of the CDR3 is TGTGCCAGCAGTCTGCGGGGGAGCTCCTACAATGAGCAGTTCTTC. This codes for CASSLRGSSYNEQFF.

This clone occurred a few times. This chain links TRBV5-1 with TRBJ2-7, with TRBD2 identical over 7 bases. This CDR3 is 15 amino acids long. V lost 4 bases, J lost 0 bases, and 7 bases stayed unmatched. Germline lookup yields CDR1 SGHRS and CDR2 YFSETQ. The CDR3 protein is CASSTLAADSYEQYF. Written as DNA, the CDR3 is TGCGCCAGCAGCACCCTAGCGGCGGACTCCTACGAGCAGTACTTC.

In this sample, this clone turned up a few times. The CDR3 protein is CAWSPAGGSTDTQYF. In DNA form, the CDR3 reads TGTGCCTGGAGCCCAGCGGGAGGAAGCACAGATACGCAGTATTTT. The chain combines TRBV30 with TRBJ2-3, with 9 bases aligning to TRBD2. After removal of 3 bases from V and 0 bases from J, the junction contained 4 bases not matched to a gene. CDR1 and CDR2 from the germline V gene are GTSNPN and SVGIG (reference sequence). The CDR3 totals 15 residues. The complete variable domain, with remaining parts taken from reference TRBV30 and TRBJ2-3, reads SQTIHQWPATLVQPVGSPLSLECTVEGTSNPNLYWYRQAAGRGLQLLFYSVGIGQISSEVPQNLSASRPQDRQFILSSKKLLLSDSGFYLCAWSPAGGSTDTQYFGPGTRLTVL.

The gene calls are TRBV19 and TRBJ2-7; TRBD1 agrees at 9 bases. Germline-derived CDR1 and CDR2 are LNHDA and SQIVND (reference sequence). With V trimmed by 5 bases and J by 2 bases, 7 bases remained unmatched. The CDR3 has 15 amino acids. The CDR3 sequence is CASSPRTGAAYEQYF. CDR3 DNA sequence: TGTGCCAGTAGTCCAAGGACAGGGGCGGCCTACGAGCAGTACTTC.

This clone was counted between two and nine times. Written as DNA, the CDR3 is TGTGCCAGCAGTCAAGGGACTACTTACTACAATGAGCAGTTCTTC. It is translated as CASSQGTTYYNEQFF. The rearrangement joins TRBV6-5 to TRBJ2-1, with 7 bases fitting TRBD2. The CDR3 has 15 residues. J was trimmed by 3 bases and V by 5 bases; bases with no gene match: 7. CDR1 is MNHEY and CDR2 is SVGAGI in the germline V gene.

This clone has only a few counts. The genes are TRBV4-2 and TRBJ1-2, with 8 bases lining up with TRBD1. Per germline, CDR1 LGHNA and CDR2 YNFKEQ. V was clipped by 0 bases and J by 8 bases; unmatched bases: 14. The CDR3 is 17 amino acids. The CDR3 sequence is CASSQEASTGERGGYTF. As DNA, the CDR3 is TGTGCCAGCAGCCAAGAGGCCTCGACAGGGGAGAGAGGAGGCTACACCTTC.

This clone has only a few counts. The chain combines TRBV30 with TRBJ1-3; D not certain. CDR1 and CDR2 from the germline V gene are GTSNPN and SVGIG (reference sequence). V lost 4 bases and J 0 bases, leaving 13 bases between the germline ends. This CDR3 is 15 amino acids long. Here the CDR3 DNA reads TGTGCCTGGACCCGCGGCCCCAGCTCTGGAAACACCATATATTTT. This codes for CAWTRGPSSGNTIYF.

This clone came up a few times. The chain couples TRBV28 to TRBJ2-1; tentative D call: TRBD1 (6 bases). With 7 bases removed from V and 2 bases from J, the gap between germline ends came to 15 bases. The V gene's germline CDR1 is MDHEN and CDR2 SYDVKM. There are 15 residues in the CDR3. As DNA, the CDR3 is TGTGCCAGCAACCGAAGGGGGTGGACCTACAATGAGCAGTTCTTC. Its protein product is CASNRRGWTYNEQFF.

The V gene is TRBV4-3, the J gene TRBJ2-2; maybe TRBD2 (5 bases). The germline V gene has CDR1 LGHNA and CDR2 YSLEER. The germline V and J ends were trimmed by 3 bases and 1 base, with 12 bases remaining between them. CDR3 length equals 16 residues. The DNA for the CDR3 is TGCGCCAGCAGCCAGCTGGCCAGCGGGAACACCGGGGAGCTGTTTTTT. Protein sequence: CASSQLASGNTGELFF.

This clone was picked up a small number of times. V and J are TRBV18 and TRBJ2-1; D is ambiguous. This CDR3 has 13 residues. Between the trimmed V and J ends, which lost 3 bases and 5 bases, there was a span of 8 bases. CDR1 and CDR2 from the germline V gene are KGHSH and LQKENI. CDR3 protein: CASSPQLDNEQFF. CDR3 DNA: TGTGCCAGCTCACCCCAGCTAGACAATGAGCAGTTCTTC.

The table lists this clone with a few counts. This chain connects TRBV27 to TRBJ2-1; tentatively, D is TRBD1 (5 bases). CDR1 MNHEY and CDR2 SMNVEV come from the germline V gene (reference sequence). V dropped 2 bases and J dropped 8 bases, with 13 bases sitting between them. The CDR3 contains 14 residues. The CDR3 DNA reads as TGTGCCAGCAGTTTAAGTCAGGTAGGGGATGAGCAGTTCTTC. Amino acids: CASSLSQVGDEQFF.

J is TRBJ1-1 and V is TRBV11-1; D gene uncertain. Germline lookup yields CDR1 SGHAT and CDR2 FQDESV (reference sequence). The CDR3 length is 13 residues. V was trimmed by 4 bases and J by 0 bases, leaving 6 bases between them. The CDR3 DNA follows: TGTGCCAGCAGCTCGGGGATGAACACTGAAGCTTTCTTT. Protein product: CASSSGMNTEAFF. Complete variable domain (other parts from reference TRBV11-1 and TRBJ1-1): EAEVAQSPRYKITEKSQAVAFWCDPISGHATLYWYRQILGQGPELLVQFQDESVVDDSQLPKDRFSAERLKGVDSTLKIQPAELGDSAMYLCASSSGMNTEAFFGQGTRLTVV.

The chain joins TRBV7-3 to TRBJ2-1; TRBD2 matches at 11 bases. The CDR3 has 13 amino acids. V was clipped by 5 bases and J by 12 bases; unmatched bases: 6. Per germline, CDR1 SGHTA and CDR2 FQGTGA. CDR3 nucleotide sequence: TGTGCCAGCAGCACGGGACTAGCGGCGATGCAGTTCTTC. It specifies CASSTGLAAMQFF.

This clone was seen a few times. The chain is built from TRBV18 and TRBJ2-5; D ambiguous. Germline V gene lookup returns CDR1 KGHSH and CDR2 LQKENI. The CDR3 is 14 amino acids. Trimming removed 6 bases at V and 3 bases at J, with 14 bases between. The CDR3 coding sequence is TGTGCCAGCTCGCCTTCCTACAGAGAAGAGACCCAGTACTTC. Residues: CASSPSYREETQYF.

This clone turned up a few times. A junction boundary mismatches the germline segment, possibly from a read error. The chain joins TRBV28 to TRBJ2-7, with 7 bases fitting TRBD1. Per germline, CDR1 MDHEN and CDR2 SYDVKM. This CDR3 spans 14 amino acids. CDR3: CASSLVSGGQPHWF. The CDR3 nucleotides read TGTGCCAGCAGTTTAGTTAGTGGGGGACAGCCTCACTGGTTC.

The J gene is TRBJ1-1, the V gene TRBV4-3, with D hard to call. Trimming took off 0 bases at V and 5 bases at J, with 7 bases between the two ends. The CDR3 is made up of 13 amino acids. Per the germline V gene, CDR1 is LGHNA and CDR2 is YSLEER. The chain's CDR3 is CASSQDWRTEAFF. In DNA form, the CDR3 reads TGCGCCAGCAGCCAAGATTGGCGGACTGAAGCTTTCTTT.

This clone has more than one count but fewer than ten. V is TRBV28 and J is TRBJ2-2, with 8 bases lining up with TRBD2. The CDR3 is made up of 15 amino acids. Germline values: CDR1 MDHEN, CDR2 SYDVKM. Trimming cost V 5 bases and J 4 bases; bases outside gene matches: 6. The CDR3 protein is CASSRGLAGTGELFF. CDR3 coding DNA: TGTGCCAGCAGTCGAGGACTAGCTGGCACCGGGGAGCTGTTTTTT.

In this sample, this clone turned up a few times. The rearrangement uses TRBV29-1 and TRBJ2-3; 8 positions match TRBD1. Germline assignment: CDR1 SQVTM and CDR2 ANQGSEA. V gave up 6 bases and J gave up 0 bases; unmatched junction bases: 5. CDR3 length equals 14 residues. In DNA form, the CDR3 reads TGCAGCGTCGGACAGGGATCTAGCACAGATACGCAGTATTTT. Amino acids: CSVGQGSSTDTQYF.

The genes are TRBV6-6 and TRBJ1-1; D is unclear. CDR1 is MNHNY and CDR2 is SVGAGI in the germline V gene (reference sequence). CDR3 length equals 14 residues. The ends were cut back, 2 bases at V and 5 bases at J, with 12 bases in the middle. This chain's CDR3 is CASSYIVAETEAFF. CDR3 sequence (DNA): TGTGCCAGCAGTTACATTGTTGCGGAGACTGAAGCTTTCTTT.

This clone has only a few counts. The chain combines TRBV28 with TRBJ1-2, with D maybe TRBD1 (5 bases). Germline CDR1 MDHEN, CDR2 SYDVKM. V was cut by 6 bases and J by 2 bases, with 7 bases left in between. CDR3 length: 12 amino acids. DNA for the CDR3: TGTGCCAGCAGACAGGAGAACTATGGCTACACCTTC. This codes for CASRQENYGYTF.

This clone came up a few times. This rearrangement joins TRBV29-1 to TRBJ2-7; D is possibly TRBD2 (6 bases). The CDR3 has 11 residues. V lost 3 bases and J lost 3, with 6 bases in between. Germline V gene data show CDR1 as SQVTM and CDR2 as ANQGSEA. The CDR3 region has the DNA TGCAGCGTTGATAGCGGCTACGAGCAGTACTTC. It encodes CSVDSGYEQYF.

V and J are TRBV5-4 and TRBJ2-1; 7 bases agree with TRBD2. V was clipped by 2 bases and J by 8 bases; unmatched bases: 7. Germline CDR1 reads SGHNT; CDR2 reads YYREEE (reference sequence). The CDR3 extends over 14 amino acids. CDR3 residues: CASSLGGSLDEQFF. The CDR3 coding sequence is TGTGCCAGCAGCTTAGGCGGGAGTCTCGATGAGCAGTTCTTC.